Reported below is one TCR beta chain. Its antigen is not identified. This CDR3 spans 16 amino acids. This specimen belongs to a study of cytomegalovirus exposure and HLA in healthy donors. Study results and limitations: Sequencing likely caused a cluster of highly shared sequence variants.

The study ran its PCR with 60 Vbeta and 13 Jbeta primers. Profiling relied on immunoSEQ multiplex PCR, and the TCRdb table lists in-frame clones only, not all of them. This sample's table has tens of thousands of clones. The sequence came from a middle-aged man in good health and CMV-seronegative. The chain joins TRBV12-1 to TRBJ2-7; the table's D gene call, TRBD2, was not cross checked with the DNA. TRBV12-1 is shown as a pseudogene. Input material: PBMCs. Here the CDR3 reads CASSLGITLSSYEQYF. The DNA of the CDR3 is TGTGCCAGCAGCCTCGGTATTACTTTGAGCTCCTACGAGCAGTACTTC.